This T cell receptor beta chain is drawn from a study of identical twins. Study-level findings and limits: Out-of-frame alpha sequences common to twins exhibited a surplus of low generation probability.

Germline V gives CDR1 DFQATT, CDR2 SNEGSKA (reference sequence). The CDR3 spans 17 residues. V shed 3 bases, J shed 4 bases, and the junction held 10 bases outside the gene matches. Notes on this clonotype: The antigen remains unidentified.

Each donor was a healthy Caucasian. TCRdb reanalysed the 5' RACE reads using MiXCR and keeps one entry per CDR3 protein. This sample has about 810,000 distinct CDR3 sequences; more than 9% occur once, and the top ten carry about 1.5%. These data also featured in a second study, about yellow fever vaccine responses in identical twins.

Sequenced material: PBMCs. The chain couples TRBV20-1 to TRBJ2-3; 13 bases align to TRBD2. The TCR comes from a woman aged 18-35 years in good health. Here the CDR3 DNA reads TGCAGTGCTAGTAGGACTAGCGGGGGCGGGGGCGCAGATACGCAGTATTTT. Its protein product is CSASRTSGGGGADTQYF.